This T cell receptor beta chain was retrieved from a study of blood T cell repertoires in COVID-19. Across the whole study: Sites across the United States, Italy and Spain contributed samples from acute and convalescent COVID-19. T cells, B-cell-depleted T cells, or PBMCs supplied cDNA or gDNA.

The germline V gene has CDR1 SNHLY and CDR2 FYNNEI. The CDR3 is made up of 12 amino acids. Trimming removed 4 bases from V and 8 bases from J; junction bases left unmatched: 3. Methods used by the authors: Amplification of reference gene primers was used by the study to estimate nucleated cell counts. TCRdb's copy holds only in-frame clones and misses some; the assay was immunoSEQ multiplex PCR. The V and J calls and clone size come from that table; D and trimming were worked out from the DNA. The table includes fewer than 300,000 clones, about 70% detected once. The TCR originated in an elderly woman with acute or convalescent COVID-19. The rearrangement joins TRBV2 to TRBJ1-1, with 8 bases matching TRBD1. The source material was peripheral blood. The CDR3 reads CASSVDRGEAFF. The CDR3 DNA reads TGTGCCAGCAGTGTTGACAGGGGAGAAGCTTTCTTT.